This T cell receptor beta chain appears in the sequencing data of a study of blood T cell repertoires in COVID-19. The repertoire was sequenced with immunoSEQ multiplex PCR; TCRdb's copy has only in-frame clones and lacks some. This table has 300,000 to 350,000 clones, about nine tenths appearing once. This clone is a singleton in its sample. The length of the CDR3 is 13 residues. The germline gives CDR1 SGHKS, CDR2 YYEKEE (reference sequence). V lost 4 bases, J lost 6 bases, and 12 bases lay in between. This chain uses TRBV5-5 with TRBJ2-3; D call uncertain. This TCR derives from a woman in her 30s with COVID-19, enrolled during active disease. Input material: peripheral blood. Written as DNA, the CDR3 is TGTGCCAGCAGCCTGCTAGACGTGGATACGCAGTATTTT. Encoded protein: CASSLLDVDTQYF.